These 21 T cell receptor beta chains were sequenced from one sample in a study of control samples from healthy donors and cancer patients. The repertoire was sequenced with immunoSEQ multiplex PCR; TCRdb's copy has only in-frame clones and lacks some. Here the sample spans about 120,000 clones, 75% to 90% being singletons. Specimen: PBMCs. The receptors derive from a woman aged 45-65 years with colorectal cancer.

The chain joins TRBV2 to TRBJ1-5, with D maybe TRBD1 (6 bases). The germline V gene encodes CDR1 SNHLY and CDR2 FYNNEI. V lost 7 bases and J lost 5, with 15 bases in between. This CDR3 has 14 residues. CDR3 loop: CASTREGVYQPQHF. CDR3 sequence (DNA): TGTGCCAGCACCCGCGAGGGGGTCTATCAGCCCCAGCATTTT.

CDR3 bases: TGTGCCACCAGCTCCGGGACAGAACCCTGGGGCTACACCTTC. Residues: CATSSGTEPWGYTF. The chain carries TRBV15 and TRBJ1-2, with TRBD1 matching over 7 bases. Germline CDR1 reads LNHNV; CDR2 reads YYDKDF (reference sequence). J gave up 8 bases and V 5 bases, and 11 bases lay outside the gene matches. The CDR3 is 14 amino acids.

The V gene is TRBV10-3, the J gene TRBJ2-1; 8 nucleotides align to TRBD1. The CDR3 is made up of 14 amino acids. Trimming cost V 5 bases and J 8 bases; bases outside gene matches: 8. Germline V gives CDR1 ENHRY, CDR2 SYGVKD. CDR3 sequence (DNA): TGTGCCATCAGTTCCGACAGGGGAGTCGATGAGCAGTTCTTC. It codes for CAISSDRGVDEQFF.

The J gene is TRBJ2-7, the V gene TRBV19; the D gene is possibly TRBD1 (6 bases). The germline CDR1 and CDR2 sequences are LNHDA and SQIVND (reference sequence). V lost 1 base to trimming and J lost 6 bases, with 13 bases between them. The CDR3 covers 14 residues. The CDR3: CASSIVYRESEQYF. The CDR3, as DNA: TGTGCCAGTAGTATAGTCTACAGGGAGTCCGAGCAGTACTTC. Full variable domain (outside the CDR3, taken from reference TRBV19 and TRBJ2-7): DGGITQSPKYLFRKEGQNVTLSCEQNLNHDAMYWYRQDPGQGLRLIYYSQIVNDFQKGDIAEGYSVSREKKESFPLTVTSAQKNPTAFYLCASSIVYRESEQYFGPGTRLTVT.

This clone was seen a single time. This chain connects TRBV25-1 to TRBJ1-4; D is possibly TRBD1 (6 bases). V lost 4 bases and J 7 bases, leaving 16 bases between the germline ends. Germline CDR1 reads MGHDK; CDR2 reads SYGVNS. There are 15 residues in the CDR3. CDR3: CASSGFLTGFEKLFF. In DNA, the CDR3 is TGTGCCAGCAGTGGCTTTCTTACAGGGTTTGAAAAACTGTTTTTT. Complete variable domain (other parts from reference TRBV25-1 and TRBJ1-4): EADIYQTPRYLVIGTGKKITLECSQTMGHDKMYWYQQDPGMELHLIHYSYGVNSTEKGDLSSESTVSRIRTEHFPLTLESARPSHTSQYLCASSGFLTGFEKLFFGSGTQLSVL.

As concerns this clone: One end of the junction does not line up with germline, which may come from a read error. V gene TRBV11-2 combines with J gene TRBJ2-7, with D tentatively TRBD1 (6 bases). Germline loops: CDR1 SGHAT, CDR2 FQNNGV. The CDR3 has 13 residues. The CDR3 bases are TGTGCCAGCAGCACCCGGACAAGTCAGGGGAGTGCCTTC. It translates to CASSTRTSQGSAF.

The chain uses TRBV11-2 and TRBJ2-5, with 10 bases that match TRBD2. From germline, CDR1 is SGHAT and CDR2 FQNNGV. The CDR3 consists of 17 residues. J was trimmed by 5 bases and V by 1 base; bases with no gene match: 10. The CDR3 nucleotides are TGTGCCAGCAGCTTAGGGTCGAGCGGGAGGGCCCTCGAGACCCAGTACTTC. Protein product: CASSLGSSGRALETQYF.

The V call is TRBV9, the J call TRBJ1-1; 7 bases map to TRBD1. Germline V lookup: CDR1 SGDLS, CDR2 YYNGEE. This CDR3 is 13 amino acids long. Trimming at V came to 2 bases and at J to 4 bases, leaving 2 bases not matched to a gene. Written as DNA, the CDR3 is TGTGCCAGCAGCGTTTACAGGGGCACTGAAGCTTTCTTT. It yields the protein CASSVYRGTEAFF.

This clone has a single count. The chain employs TRBV29-1 and TRBJ2-7; 9 bases map to TRBD1. The CDR3 extends over 14 amino acids. The junction had 3 bases not matched to a gene; V was cut back by 2 bases and J by 1 base. Germline CDR1 SQVTM, CDR2 ANQGSEA. The CDR3 nucleotides read TGCAGCGTTGAACCCGGGACAGGGTCCTACGAGCAGTACTTC. Protein: CSVEPGTGSYEQYF.

The chain employs TRBV11-3 and TRBJ2-5; D tentatively reads TRBD1 or TRBD2 (6 bases each). Per the germline V gene, CDR1 is SGHNT and CDR2 is YENEEA. The V and J ends lost 3 bases and 5 bases respectively, with 16 bases between them. This CDR3 is built from 15 residues. CDR3 DNA: TGTGCCAGCAGCTTTAGCGGAGGGGGGTTTGAGACCCAGTACTTC. This gives the protein CASSFSGGGFETQYF.

This clone was observed a single time. This rearrangement joins TRBV5-1 to TRBJ1-2, with unresolved D. In germline, CDR1 is SGHRS, CDR2 YFSETQ. Trimming left V 4 bases short and J 10 bases short, with 20 bases between. CDR3 size: 14 residues. The CDR3 is CASSPPGPELVYTF. The CDR3 DNA reads as TGCGCCAGCAGCCCCCCCGGACCCGAACTGGTCTACACCTTC.

This clone was recorded a few times. The chain couples TRBV7-2 to TRBJ1-2; D possibly corresponds to TRBD1 (5 bases). CDR1 and CDR2 (germline): SGHTA, FQGNSA. This CDR3 has 14 amino acids. Trimming took 7 bases from V and 8 from J, leaving 20 bases between them. CDR3 sequence: CASIESGGRGGYTF. CDR3 sequence (DNA): TGTGCCAGCATCGAGAGTGGGGGAAGAGGGGGCTACACCTTC.

The genes are TRBV27 and TRBJ2-3; 7 nucleotides agree with TRBD2. The CDR3 has 15 residues. Germline CDR1 and CDR2: MNHEY and SMNVEV (reference sequence). The junction had 10 bases not matched to a gene; V was cut back by 7 bases and J by 3 bases. The CDR3 sequence is CASTSAGYRTDTQYF. CDR3 coding DNA: TGTGCCAGCACCTCAGCGGGATATCGGACAGATACGCAGTATTTT.

This clone appeared once. The chain employs TRBV19 and TRBJ2-3; D perhaps matches TRBD1 (6 bases). The CDR3 length is 15 residues. Trimming took off 6 bases at V and 2 bases at J, with 15 bases between the two ends. CDR1 and CDR2 from the germline V gene are LNHDA and SQIVND (reference sequence). CDR3 DNA sequence: TGTGCCAGTAGGTCACAGGGCAGGTCCACAGATACGCAGTATTTT. Its translation is CASRSQGRSTDTQYF.

The V and J genes are TRBV6-5 and TRBJ1-5; D remains unclear. This CDR3 spans 14 amino acids. Germline V gene data show CDR1 as MNHEY and CDR2 as SVGAGI. Trimming cost V 7 bases and J 3 bases, with 13 bases left between them. CDR3 in amino acids: CASNPGNLNQPQHF. Here the CDR3 DNA reads TGTGCCAGCAACCCCGGGAACCTCAATCAGCCCCAGCATTTT.

The chain recombines TRBV6-5 with TRBJ1-5; 7 bases agree with TRBD1. Trimming removed 6 bases from V and 7 bases from J; junction bases left unmatched: 9. The CDR3 is 14 amino acids. Germline values: CDR1 MNHEY, CDR2 SVGAGI. The CDR3 DNA reads TGTGCCAGCAGCCGAACAGGGGTCGGACAGCCCCAGCATTTT. Translated: CASSRTGVGQPQHF.

V and J are TRBV7-2 and TRBJ1-2; 7 nucleotides line up with TRBD1. The CDR3 is made up of 13 amino acids. Germline loops: CDR1 SGHTA, CDR2 FQGNSA. V was clipped by 1 base and J by 8 bases; unmatched bases: 4. CDR3 region: CASSLGRQGGYTF. In DNA, the CDR3 is TGTGCCAGCAGCTTAGGGAGACAGGGAGGCTACACCTTC.

V usage is TRBV9 and J usage is TRBJ2-3; D remains unclear. Trimming stripped 3 bases from V and 2 bases from J, with 10 bases between. CDR3 length equals 14 residues. Germline CDR1 and CDR2: SGDLS and YYNGEE. The CDR3 region is CASSGPDDTDTQYF. The CDR3 DNA is TGTGCCAGCAGCGGTCCAGACGACACAGATACGCAGTATTTT.

The chain uses TRBV7-2 and TRBJ1-2; D is perhaps TRBD1 (6 bases). CDR1 is SGHTA, CDR2 FQGNSA, per germline. With 4 bases removed from V and 3 bases from J, the gap between germline ends came to 12 bases. This CDR3 has 14 amino acids. The CDR3 here is CASSSRYRDYGYTF. CDR3 DNA: TGTGCCAGCAGCTCCCGTTACAGGGACTATGGCTACACCTTC.

The chain has TRBV3-1 (or the pseudogene TRBV3-2) and TRBJ2-4; 7 nucleotides agree with TRBD1. CDR1 and CDR2 from the germline V gene are LGHDT and YNNKEL (reference sequence). The CDR3 runs to 14 residues. Unmatched junction bases numbered 6, after V lost 4 bases and J lost 6 bases. As DNA, the CDR3 is TGTGCCAGCAGCCGACAGGGAGAGGGAAACATTCAGTACTTC. Protein sequence: CASSRQGEGNIQYF.

This CDR3 reads CASSQRGGNEQFF. CDR3 bases: TGTGCCAGTAGTCAGCGGGGGGGCAATGAGCAGTTCTTC. J is TRBJ2-1 and V is TRBV19, with 10 nucleotides matching TRBD2. Germline CDR1 reads LNHDA; CDR2 reads SQIVND (reference sequence). The CDR3 loop spans 13 amino acids. With V trimmed by 5 bases and J by 6 bases, 1 base remained unmatched. Complete variable domain (other parts from reference TRBV19 and TRBJ2-1): DGGITQSPKYLFRKEGQNVTLSCEQNLNHDAMYWYRQDPGQGLRLIYYSQIVNDFQKGDIAEGYSVSREKKESFPLTVTSAQKNPTAFYLCASSQRGGNEQFFGPGTRLTVL.